The T cell receptor beta chain under discussion was sequenced for a study of human T cells and chemical hapten exposure. Many counts were recorded for this clonotype. CDR3 length: 14 amino acids. The V gene's germline CDR1 is MNHEY and CDR2 SMNVEV (reference sequence). V was cut by 6 bases and J by 6 bases, with 17 bases left in between. MiXCR was run by TCRdb on the RACE reads, yielding one entry per CDR3 protein. The sample includes about 260,000 distinct CDR3 sequences, 8.6% of them seen just once. Time point here: pre-sensitization, week 0. Documented treatment: therapeutic diphenylcyclopropenone sensitization with weekly scalp DPC.

Here the sequenced sample was whole blood, taken in connection with sensitization to the hapten diphenylcyclopropenone (DPC). The receptor was isolated from a woman aged 40-49 years with alopecia areata. Some clones in this sample may be carry-over from other donors' samples. The J gene is TRBJ1-1, the V gene TRBV27, with D perhaps TRBD1 (6 bases). CDR3 in DNA: TGTGCCAGCAGCCAGGGGCCCGGTTGGGCTGAAGCTTTCTTT. Protein: CASSQGPGWAEAFF.